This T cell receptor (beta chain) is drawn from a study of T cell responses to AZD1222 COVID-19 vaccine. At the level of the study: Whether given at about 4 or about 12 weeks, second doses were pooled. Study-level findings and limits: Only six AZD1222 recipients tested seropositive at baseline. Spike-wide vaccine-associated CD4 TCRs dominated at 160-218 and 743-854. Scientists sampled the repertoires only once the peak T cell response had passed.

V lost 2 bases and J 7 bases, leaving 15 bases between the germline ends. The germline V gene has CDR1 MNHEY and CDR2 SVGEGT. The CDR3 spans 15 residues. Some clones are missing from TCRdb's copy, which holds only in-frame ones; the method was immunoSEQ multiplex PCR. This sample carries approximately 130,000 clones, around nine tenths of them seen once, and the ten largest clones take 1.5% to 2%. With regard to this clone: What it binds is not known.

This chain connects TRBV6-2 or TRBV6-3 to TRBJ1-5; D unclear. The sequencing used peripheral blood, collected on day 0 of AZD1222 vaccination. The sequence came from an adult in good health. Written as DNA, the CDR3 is TGTGCCAGCAGTTACCTAGGATCCAAAGGGCAGCCCCAGCATTTT. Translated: CASSYLGSKGQPQHF.